One and the same sample provided the 26 T cell receptor beta chains below, sequenced in a study of T cell repertoires in cytomegalovirus infection. These TCRs are of unknown antigen specificity. TCRdb fed the reads into MiXCR, producing one record per CDR3 protein. Of about 110,000 distinct CDR3 sequences listed, 29% are singletons. The specimen comprised CD8+ T cells from cultured PBMCs, sampled from culture after CMV antigen stimulation. The receptors come from a human donor in good health (CMV status not recorded). Some clones in this sample may be carry-over from other donors' samples.

The V and J genes are TRBV18 and TRBJ2-7; D is perhaps TRBD2 (5 bases). Trimming removed 2 bases at V and 3 bases at J, with 5 bases between. Germline lookup yields CDR1 KGHSH and CDR2 LQKENI. The CDR3 is 12 amino acids. The CDR3 sequence is CASSPEGYEQYF. CDR3 in DNA: TGTGCCAGCTCACCAGAGGGCTACGAGCAGTACTTC.

The chain is built from TRBV15 and TRBJ2-5, with TRBD2 matching 7 bases. The V gene end was trimmed by 3 bases and the J gene end by 5 bases; junction bases not matched to a gene: 9. Germline V lookup: CDR1 LNHNV, CDR2 YYDKDF (reference sequence). This CDR3 is built from 15 residues. The CDR3 loop reads CATSSGPSGVETQYF. The CDR3, as DNA: TGTGCCACCAGCAGTGGGCCCAGCGGGGTCGAGACCCAGTACTTC.

The CDR3 DNA reads TGCAGTGCTAGAGACCAAGGAGGGGGATCCGGTCATCGGAGTTCCTACGAGCAGTACTTC. This sequence encodes CSARDQGGGSGHRSSYEQYF. The chain combines TRBV20-1 with TRBJ2-7, with D perhaps being TRBD1 or TRBD2 (6 bases each). Trimming took 0 bases from V and 1 from J, leaving 28 bases between them. Looked up from germline, CDR1 is DFQATT and CDR2 is SNEGSKA (reference sequence). CDR3 length: 20 amino acids.

CDR3 sequence: CASSLLVAYNEQFF. The CDR3 nucleotides read TGTGCCAGCAGCTTACTGGTCGCCTACAATGAGCAGTTCTTC. The chain couples TRBV7-6 to TRBJ2-1; D unresolved. CDR3 length: 14 amino acids. Deletions cut 2 bases from V and 2 bases from J, with 7 bases between. Germline CDR1 reads SGHVS; CDR2 reads FNYEAQ.

This clonotype was counted a few times. The gene calls are TRBV5-4 and TRBJ1-1; 8 positions agree with TRBD1. V gave up 3 bases and J gave up 3 bases; unmatched junction bases: 4. The CDR3 has 14 residues. Germline lookup yields CDR1 SGHNT and CDR2 YYREEE (reference sequence). The CDR3: CASSYGTGYTEAFF. CDR3 DNA sequence: TGTGCCAGCAGCTATGGGACAGGCTACACTGAAGCTTTCTTT.

The chain recombines TRBV11-2 with TRBJ2-1, with unresolved D. Germline V gene sequence: CDR1 SGHAT, CDR2 FQNNGV. Trimming took 2 bases from V and 7 from J, leaving 6 bases between them. CDR3 length: 12 amino acids. CDR3 protein: CASSLHQNEQFF. CDR3 nucleotide sequence: TGTGCCAGCAGCTTACATCAGAATGAGCAGTTCTTC.

Turning to this clonotype: A much bigger clone sits one base away, suggesting this may be a read error. The gene calls are TRBV9 and TRBJ2-3; D is unclear. CDR1 is SGDLS, CDR2 YYNGEE, per germline. The CDR3 extends over 15 amino acids. The CDR3 sequence is CANSLEIGRTDTQYF. The CDR3 DNA sequence: TGTGCCAACAGCCTGGAAATAGGTCGCACAGATACGCAGTATTTT. Using reference TRBV9 and TRBJ2-3 for the parts outside the CDR3, the full variable domain is DSGVTQTPKHLITATGQRVTLRCSPRSGDLSVYWYQQSLDQGLQFLIQYYNGEERAKGNILERFSAQQFPDLHSELNLSSLELGDSALYFCANSLEIGRTDTQYFGPGTRLTVL.

The table lists this clonotype with many counts. V and J are TRBV2 and TRBJ1-5; D call uncertain. V was pared by 2 bases and J by 1 base, with 15 bases between. CDR1 is SNHLY and CDR2 is FYNNEI in the germline V gene. The CDR3 is 17 residues long. The CDR3 loop is CASSETSVMKSNQPQHF. The CDR3 DNA follows: TGTGCCAGCAGTGAAACCTCGGTAATGAAAAGCAATCAGCCCCAGCATTTT.

This clonotype was counted a few times. The rearrangement links TRBV3-1 to TRBJ2-3; 11 positions match TRBD2. V dropped 3 bases and J dropped 2; count of bases not matched to a gene: 4. The CDR3 is made up of 16 amino acids. Per germline, CDR1 LGHDT and CDR2 YNNKEL (reference sequence). CDR3 DNA sequence: TGTGCCAGCAGCCAGACGACTAGCGGGGCCACAGATACGCAGTATTTT. It is translated as CASSQTTSGATDTQYF.

This clonotype was observed a few times. The chain carries TRBV7-8 and TRBJ1-1; D is unresolved. The CDR3 has 14 amino acids. Germline V lookup: CDR1 SGHVS, CDR2 FQNEAQ. V lost 2 bases and J lost 5, with 12 bases in between. CDR3 residues: CASSLSAERTEAFF. The CDR3 DNA reads as TGTGCCAGCAGCTTAAGCGCGGAAAGGACTGAAGCTTTCTTT.

This clonotype was counted between two and nine times. The rearrangement uses TRBV12-5 and TRBJ1-5; tentative D call: TRBD1 (6 bases). Germline V lookup: CDR1 LGHNT, CDR2 FRNRAP. The V gene lost 0 bases and the J gene lost 1 base, with 13 bases spanning the gap. The CDR3 has 17 amino acids. The CDR3 spells CASGLVRAQGSNQPQHF. The CDR3 DNA sequence: TGTGCTAGTGGTTTGGTACGTGCACAGGGAAGCAATCAGCCCCAGCATTTT.

The chain joins TRBV11-2 to TRBJ2-3, with D possibly being TRBD2 (5 bases). Germline CDR1 and CDR2: SGHAT and FQNNGV. The length of the CDR3 is 13 residues. Trimming left V 3 bases short and J 6 bases short, with 10 bases between. The CDR3, as DNA: TGTGCCAGCAGCTTCGACTATGCTGATACGCAGTATTTT. Translated, it gives CASSFDYADTQYF.

The chain links TRBV3-1 to TRBJ1-6, with 7 bases aligning to TRBD1. Germline CDR1 LGHDT, CDR2 YNNKEL (reference sequence). The CDR3 contains 19 residues. V gave up 0 bases and J gave up 10 bases; unmatched junction bases: 18. The CDR3 sequence is CASSQDRNRDTLGGSPLHF. CDR3 in DNA: TGTGCCAGCAGCCAAGACCGTAACCGGGACACCCTAGGGGGCTCACCCCTCCACTTT.

This clonotype was observed many times. DNA of the CDR3: TGTGCCAGCAGTCCCGGGACTGCCAACACTGAAGCTTTCTTT. Translating it yields CASSPGTANTEAFF. This chain links TRBV12-3 or TRBV12-4 with TRBJ1-1, with D possibly TRBD1 on 5 matching bases. Between the trimmed V and J ends, which lost 5 bases and 2 bases, there was a span of 12 bases. CDR3 length equals 14 residues.

Comments on this clonotype: This may stem from a read error, because a much larger clone lies one nucleotide away. The conserved phenylalanine or tryptophan normally closing the CDR3 is absent here, so this likely arose from a read error. The rearrangement joins TRBV4-3 to TRBJ2-4; possible D gene TRBD1, 5 bases. V lost 1 base and J lost 7, with 8 bases in between. This CDR3 region has 13 residues. Germline CDR1 and CDR2: LGHNA and YSLEER. CDR3 amino acids: CASSQGAGNIQYL. The CDR3 bases are TGCGCCAGCAGCCAAGGGGCAGGGAACATTCAGTACCTC.

This chain joins TRBV7-9 and TRBJ2-2; D is unclear. V dropped 3 bases and J dropped 9 bases, with 8 bases sitting between them. The length of the CDR3 is 12 residues. The V gene's germline CDR1 is SEHNR and CDR2 FQNEAQ (reference sequence). This chain's CDR3 is CASSFGGRELFF. The CDR3 bases are TGTGCCAGCAGCTTCGGTGGCCGGGAGCTGTTTTTT.

This clonotype was detected many times. V gene TRBV6-1 combines with J gene TRBJ2-1; TRBD2 matches at 7 bases. The germline gives CDR1 MNHNS, CDR2 SASEGT. Trimming at V came to 2 bases and at J to 8 bases, leaving 9 bases not matched to a gene. This CDR3 is built from 15 residues. CDR3 amino acids: CASSELGGGRDEQFF. CDR3 nucleotide sequence: TGTGCCAGCAGTGAATTGGGCGGGGGAAGAGATGAGCAGTTCTTC.

This clonotype was picked up a small number of times. This chain links TRBV13 with TRBJ2-3; 8 bases line up with TRBD1. Germline assignment: CDR1 PRHDT and CDR2 FYEKMQ (reference sequence). The junction had 3 bases not matched to a gene; V was cut back by 0 bases and J by 4 bases. CDR3 length: 15 residues. This CDR3 reads CASSLGPGGADTQYF. The DNA of the CDR3 is TGTGCCAGCAGCTTAGGCCCAGGGGGCGCAGATACGCAGTATTTT.

This clonotype was observed at least ten times. The chain is built from TRBV12-3 or TRBV12-4 and TRBJ2-4; 14 bases are shared with TRBD2. CDR3 length: 17 amino acids. V lost 5 bases and J lost 2; bases outside the gene matches: 5. The chain's CDR3 is CASSPWTSGGPKNIQYF. CDR3 nucleotide sequence: TGTGCCAGCAGTCCGTGGACTAGCGGGGGGCCCAAAAACATTCAGTACTTC.

The chain couples TRBV5-1 to TRBJ1-1, with 11 bases aligning to TRBD1. Germline lookup yields CDR1 SGHRS and CDR2 YFSETQ. The CDR3 extends over 16 amino acids. Losses at the gene ends were 4 bases for V and 0 bases for J; bases not matched to a gene: 5. The CDR3 DNA reads as TGCGCCAGCAGCGTTGGACAGGGGGCAATGAACACTGAAGCTTTCTTT. It codes for CASSVGQGAMNTEAFF.

The chain combines TRBV4-2 with TRBJ2-1, with D perhaps matching TRBD1 (5 bases). CDR3 size: 16 residues. V lost 3 bases and J 5 bases, leaving 17 bases between the germline ends. CDR1 and CDR2 (germline): LGHNA, YNFKEQ. The CDR3 here is CASSQVPGQTNNEQFF. For the CDR3, the DNA is TGTGCCAGCAGCCAGGTACCCGGACAAACAAACAATGAGCAGTTCTTC.

This clonotype has ten or more counts. This chain connects TRBV28 to TRBJ2-7; D may correspond to TRBD1 or TRBD2 (5 bases each). The CDR3 runs 11 residues. Trimming removed 5 bases at V and 11 bases at J, with 13 bases between. CDR1 and CDR2 (germline): MDHEN, SYDVKM. The CDR3: CASSPGTDEYF. The CDR3, as DNA: TGTGCCAGCAGTCCCGGGACGGACGAGTACTTC.

This clonotype showed up just a few times. The chain uses TRBV12-3 or TRBV12-4 and TRBJ2-3, with TRBD2 identical over 13 bases. V trimming: 4 bases; J trimming: 6 bases; junction bases outside the gene matches: 13. There are 18 residues in the CDR3. Here the CDR3 reads CASSSARTSGGPGDTQYF. In DNA, the CDR3 is TGTGCCAGCAGTTCGGCCCGGACTAGCGGGGGCCCAGGGGATACGCAGTATTTT.

This clonotype was observed a few times. The genes are TRBV19 and TRBJ1-2; 7 nucleotides line up with TRBD1. The length of the CDR3 is 13 residues. With V trimmed by 5 bases and J by 4 bases, 4 bases remained unmatched. Germline assignment: CDR1 LNHDA and CDR2 SQIVND (reference sequence). The CDR3 protein is CASSVPGGYGYTF. As DNA, the CDR3 is TGTGCCAGTAGTGTCCCAGGGGGCTATGGCTACACCTTC.

This clonotype was observed a handful of times. This chain connects TRBV27 to TRBJ1-2, with TRBD1 matching 8 bases. J lost 7 bases, V lost 7 bases, and 5 bases had no gene match. Germline V gives CDR1 MNHEY, CDR2 SMNVEV (reference sequence). The CDR3 is 12 amino acids. CDR3 protein: CASMTGESGYTF. CDR3 DNA: TGTGCCAGCATGACAGGGGAGAGTGGCTACACCTTC.

The chain couples TRBV6-6 to TRBJ1-4, with D possibly TRBD1 on 5 matching bases. The CDR3 spans 18 residues. V gave up 2 bases and J gave up 4 bases, with 20 bases separating them. CDR1 and CDR2 from the germline V gene are MNHNY and SVGAGI (reference sequence). CDR3 coding DNA: TGTGCCAGCAGTTACCCCAACGGGGGAAGGGGCGGTAATGAAAAACTGTTTTTT. Its translation: CASSYPNGGRGGNEKLFF.